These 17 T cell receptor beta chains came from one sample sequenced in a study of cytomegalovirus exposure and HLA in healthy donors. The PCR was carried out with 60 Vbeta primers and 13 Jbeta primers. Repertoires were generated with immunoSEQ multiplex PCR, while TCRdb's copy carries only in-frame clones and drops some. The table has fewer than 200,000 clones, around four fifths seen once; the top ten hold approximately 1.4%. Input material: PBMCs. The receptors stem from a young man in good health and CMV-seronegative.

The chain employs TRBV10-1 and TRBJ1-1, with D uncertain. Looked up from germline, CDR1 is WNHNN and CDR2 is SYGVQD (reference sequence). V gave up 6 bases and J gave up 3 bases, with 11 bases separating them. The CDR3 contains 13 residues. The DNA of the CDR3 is TGCGCCAGCAGCCCCAGGCGGGACACTGAAGCTTTCTTT. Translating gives CASSPRRDTEAFF.

DNA for the CDR3: TGTGCCAGCAGCTTAGGAACAGGGGGCATAGCCCCAAATCAGCCCCAGCATTTT. Encoded protein: CASSLGTGGIAPNQPQHF. The chain is built from TRBV11-2 and TRBJ1-5; 9 nucleotides match TRBD1. The V segment lost 1 base and the J segment 4 bases; nucleotides outside the gene matches: 11. The CDR3 loop spans 18 amino acids. Per germline, CDR1 SGHAT and CDR2 FQNNGV.

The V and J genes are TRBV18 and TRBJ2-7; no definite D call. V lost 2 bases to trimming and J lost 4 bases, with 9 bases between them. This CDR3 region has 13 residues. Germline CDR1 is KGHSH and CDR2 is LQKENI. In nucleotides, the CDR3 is TGTGCCAGCTCACCAATGAACAGTTACGAGCAGTACTTC. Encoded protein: CASSPMNSYEQYF.

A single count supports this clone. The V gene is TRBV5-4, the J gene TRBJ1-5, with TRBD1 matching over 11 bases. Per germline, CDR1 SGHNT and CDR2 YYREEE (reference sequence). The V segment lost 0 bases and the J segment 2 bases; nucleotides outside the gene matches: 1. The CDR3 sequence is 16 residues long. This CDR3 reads CASSLAGQGGNQPQHF. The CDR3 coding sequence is TGTGCCAGCAGCTTGGCGGGACAGGGGGGCAATCAGCCCCAGCATTTT.

CDR3 protein: CASSSQMNTEAFF. CDR3 DNA sequence: TGTGCCAGCAGCTCCCAGATGAACACTGAAGCTTTCTTT. The genes are TRBV7-3 and TRBJ1-1; D gene uncertain. Deletions cut 4 bases from V and 0 bases from J, with 6 bases between. Per the germline V gene, CDR1 is SGHTA and CDR2 is FQGTGA. The length of the CDR3 is 13 residues.

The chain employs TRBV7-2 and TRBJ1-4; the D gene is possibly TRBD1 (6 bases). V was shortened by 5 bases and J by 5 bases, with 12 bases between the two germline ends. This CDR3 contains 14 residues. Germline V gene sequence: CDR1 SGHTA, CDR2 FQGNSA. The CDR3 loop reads CASSPGHINEKLFF. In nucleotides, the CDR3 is TGTGCCAGCAGCCCGGGACATATAAATGAAAAACTGTTTTTT.

The CDR3 region has the DNA TGCGCCAGCAGCCAAGAAGGCCTGGCAGGGGTTCGTGAAAAACTGTTTTTT. Translation: CASSQEGLAGVREKLFF. V usage is TRBV4-1 and J usage is TRBJ1-4, with D possibly matching TRBD1 (6 bases). CDR1 is MGHRA, CDR2 YSYEKL, per germline. Trimming left V 0 bases short and J 7 bases short, with 18 bases between. The CDR3 is 17 amino acids.

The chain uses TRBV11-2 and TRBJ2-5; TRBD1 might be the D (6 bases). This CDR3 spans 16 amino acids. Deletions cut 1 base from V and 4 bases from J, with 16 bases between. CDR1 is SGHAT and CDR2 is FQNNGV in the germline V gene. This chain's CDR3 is CASSLVAQGMGETQYF. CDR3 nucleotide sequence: TGTGCCAGCAGCTTAGTAGCACAGGGAATGGGAGAGACCCAGTACTTC.

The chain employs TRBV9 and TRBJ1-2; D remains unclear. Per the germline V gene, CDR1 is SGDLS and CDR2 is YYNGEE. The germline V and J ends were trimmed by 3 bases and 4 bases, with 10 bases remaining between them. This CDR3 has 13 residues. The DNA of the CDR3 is TGTGCCAGCAGCGCAGACTGGATCTATGGCTACACCTTC. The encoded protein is CASSADWIYGYTF. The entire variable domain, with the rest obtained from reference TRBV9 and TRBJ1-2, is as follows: DSGVTQTPKHLITATGQRVTLRCSPRSGDLSVYWYQQSLDQGLQFLIQYYNGEERAKGNILERFSAQQFPDLHSELNLSSLELGDSALYFCASSADWIYGYTFGSGTRLTVV.

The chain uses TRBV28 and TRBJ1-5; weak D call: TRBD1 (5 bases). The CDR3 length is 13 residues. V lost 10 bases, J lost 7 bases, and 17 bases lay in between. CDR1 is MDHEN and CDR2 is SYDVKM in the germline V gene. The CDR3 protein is CATRVQERQPQHF. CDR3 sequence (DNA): TGTGCCACCCGTGTACAGGAGCGACAGCCCCAGCATTTT.

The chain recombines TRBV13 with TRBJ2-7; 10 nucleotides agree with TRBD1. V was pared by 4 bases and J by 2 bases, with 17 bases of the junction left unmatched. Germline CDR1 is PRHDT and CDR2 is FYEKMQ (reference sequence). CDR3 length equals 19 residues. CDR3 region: CASSSEITGTGAPPYEQYF. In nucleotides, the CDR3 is TGTGCCAGCAGCTCCGAGATTACCGGGACAGGGGCCCCCCCCTACGAGCAGTACTTC.

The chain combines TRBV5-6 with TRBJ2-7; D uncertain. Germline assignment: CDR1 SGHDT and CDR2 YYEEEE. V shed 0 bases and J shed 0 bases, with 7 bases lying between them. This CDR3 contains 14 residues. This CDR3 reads CASSLVESSYEQYF. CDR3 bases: TGTGCCAGCAGCTTGGTTGAGAGCTCCTACGAGCAGTACTTC.

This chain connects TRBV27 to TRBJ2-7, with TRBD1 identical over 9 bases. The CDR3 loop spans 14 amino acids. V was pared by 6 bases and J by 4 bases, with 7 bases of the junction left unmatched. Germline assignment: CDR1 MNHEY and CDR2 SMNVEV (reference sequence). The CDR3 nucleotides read TGTGCCAGCAGCTTGGGGACAGGGTTGTACGAGCAGTACTTC. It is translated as CASSLGTGLYEQYF.

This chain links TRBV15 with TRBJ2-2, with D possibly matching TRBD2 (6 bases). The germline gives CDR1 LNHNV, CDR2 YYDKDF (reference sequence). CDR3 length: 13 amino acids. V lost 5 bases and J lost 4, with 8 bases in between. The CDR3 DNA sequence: TGTGCCACCAGCCTGCGGGGCACCGGGGAGCTGTTTTTT. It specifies CATSLRGTGELFF.

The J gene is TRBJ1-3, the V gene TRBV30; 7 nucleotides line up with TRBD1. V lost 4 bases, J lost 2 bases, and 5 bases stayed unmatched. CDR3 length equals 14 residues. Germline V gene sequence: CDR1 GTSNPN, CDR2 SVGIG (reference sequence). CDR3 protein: CAWIRGSPGNTIYF. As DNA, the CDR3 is TGTGCCTGGATCAGGGGGTCACCTGGAAACACCATATATTTT. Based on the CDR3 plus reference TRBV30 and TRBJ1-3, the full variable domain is SQTIHQWPATLVQPVGSPLSLECTVEGTSNPNLYWYRQAAGRGLQLLFYSVGIGQISSEVPQNLSASRPQDRQFILSSKKLLLSDSGFYLCAWIRGSPGNTIYFGEGSWLTVV.

The CDR3 loop reads CASSYARRRQGVNTEAFF. CDR3 in DNA: TGTGCCAGCAGCTACGCCCGGAGGCGTCAGGGGGTTAACACTGAAGCTTTCTTT. The J gene is TRBJ1-1, the V gene TRBV7-2; 7 nucleotides line up with TRBD1. The germline V gene encodes CDR1 SGHTA and CDR2 FQGNSA. The trim removed 4 bases at V and 2 bases at J, leaving 16 bases unmatched. CDR3 length: 18 amino acids. Drawing the rest from reference TRBV7-2 and TRBJ1-1, the complete variable domain is GAGVSQSPSNKVTEKGKDVELRCDPISGHTALYWYRQSLGQGLEFLIYFQGNSAPDKSGLPSDRFSAERTGGSVSTLTIQRTQQEDSAVYLCASSYARRRQGVNTEAFFGQGTRLTVV.

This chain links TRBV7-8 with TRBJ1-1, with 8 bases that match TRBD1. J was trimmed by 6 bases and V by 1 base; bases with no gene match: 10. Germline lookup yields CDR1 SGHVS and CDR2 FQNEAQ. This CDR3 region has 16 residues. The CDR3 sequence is CASSLVPRTGLAEAFF. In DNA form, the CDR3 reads TGTGCCAGCAGCTTAGTGCCCCGGACAGGGCTAGCTGAAGCTTTCTTT.